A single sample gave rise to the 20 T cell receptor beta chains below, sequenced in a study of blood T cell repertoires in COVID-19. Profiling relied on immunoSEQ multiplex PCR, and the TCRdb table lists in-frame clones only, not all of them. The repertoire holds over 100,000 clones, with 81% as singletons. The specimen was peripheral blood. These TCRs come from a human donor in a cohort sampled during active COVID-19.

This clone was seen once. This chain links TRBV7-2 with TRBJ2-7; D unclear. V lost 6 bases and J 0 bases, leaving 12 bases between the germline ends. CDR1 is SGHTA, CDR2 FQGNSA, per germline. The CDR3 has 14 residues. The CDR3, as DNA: TGTGCCAGCAGGAAACTGGGCACCTCCTACGAGCAGTACTTC. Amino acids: CASRKLGTSYEQYF.

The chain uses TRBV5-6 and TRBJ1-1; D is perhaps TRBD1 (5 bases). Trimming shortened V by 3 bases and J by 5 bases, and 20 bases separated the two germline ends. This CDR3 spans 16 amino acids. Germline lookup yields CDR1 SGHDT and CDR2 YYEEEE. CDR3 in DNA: TGTGCCAGCAGCTCGGAGTCCAGGGTGTGGATTACTGAAGCTTTCTTT. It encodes CASSSESRVWITEAFF.

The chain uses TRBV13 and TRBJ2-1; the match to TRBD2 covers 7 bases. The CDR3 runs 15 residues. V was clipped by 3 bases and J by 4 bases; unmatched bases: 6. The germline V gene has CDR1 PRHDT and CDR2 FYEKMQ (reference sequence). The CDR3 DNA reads TGTGCCAGCAGCTTGGGGACTACCCGATACAATGAGCAGTTCTTC. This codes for CASSLGTTRYNEQFF.

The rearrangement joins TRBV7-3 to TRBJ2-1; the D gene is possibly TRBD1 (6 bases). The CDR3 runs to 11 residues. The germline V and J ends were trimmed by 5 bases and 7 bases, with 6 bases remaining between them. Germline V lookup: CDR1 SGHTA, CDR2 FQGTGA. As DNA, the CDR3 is TGTGCCAGCAGCCAGGGGAATGAGCAGTTCTTC. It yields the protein CASSQGNEQFF.

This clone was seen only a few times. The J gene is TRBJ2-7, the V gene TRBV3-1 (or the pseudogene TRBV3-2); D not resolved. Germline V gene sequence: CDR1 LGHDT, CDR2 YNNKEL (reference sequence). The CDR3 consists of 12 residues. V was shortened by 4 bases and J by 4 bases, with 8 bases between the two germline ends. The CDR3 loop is CASSPHQYEQYF. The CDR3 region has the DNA TGTGCCAGCAGCCCCCACCAGTACGAGCAGTACTTC.

DNA of the CDR3: TGCGCCAGCAGCCAAGACAGAAATCAGCCCCAGCATTTT. Its protein product is CASSQDRNQPQHF. The gene calls are TRBV4-3 and TRBJ1-5, with D hard to call. This CDR3 spans 13 amino acids. Germline CDR1 is LGHNA and CDR2 is YSLEER. Trimming left V 0 bases short and J 4 bases short, with 4 bases between.

CDR3 sequence: CASSPYSRNQPQHF. The CDR3 DNA follows: TGTGCCAGCTCACCATACAGTCGCAATCAGCCCCAGCATTTT. V usage is TRBV18 and J usage is TRBJ1-5; D is unresolved. V shed 2 bases and J shed 2 bases, with 7 bases lying between them. The CDR3 consists of 14 residues. Germline V gives CDR1 KGHSH, CDR2 LQKENI.

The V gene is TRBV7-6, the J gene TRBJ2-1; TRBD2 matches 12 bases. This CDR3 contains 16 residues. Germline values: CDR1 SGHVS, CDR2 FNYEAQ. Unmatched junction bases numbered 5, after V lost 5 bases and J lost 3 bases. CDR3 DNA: TGTGCCAGCAGCATTGGACTAGCGGGGATCTACAATGAGCAGTTCTTC. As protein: CASSIGLAGIYNEQFF.

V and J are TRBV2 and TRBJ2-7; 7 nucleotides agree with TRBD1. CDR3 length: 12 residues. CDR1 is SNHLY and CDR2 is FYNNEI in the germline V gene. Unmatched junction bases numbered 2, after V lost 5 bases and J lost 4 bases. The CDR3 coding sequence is TGTGCCAGCAGTACAGGGGTTTACGAGCAGTACTTC. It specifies CASSTGVYEQYF.

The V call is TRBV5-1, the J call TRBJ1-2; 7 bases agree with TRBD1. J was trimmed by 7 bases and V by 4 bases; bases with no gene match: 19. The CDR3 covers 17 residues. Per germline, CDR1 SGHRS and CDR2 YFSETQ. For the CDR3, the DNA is TGCGCCAGCAGCCCGGGACCCATCCAGGGGGGAATTGGTGGCTACACCTTC. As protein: CASSPGPIQGGIGGYTF. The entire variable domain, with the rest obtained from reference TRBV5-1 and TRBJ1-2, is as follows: KAGVTQTPRYLIKTRGQQVTLSCSPISGHRSVSWYQQTPGQGLQFLFEYFSETQRNKGNFPGRFSGRQFSNSRSEMNVSTLELGDSALYLCASSPGPIQGGIGGYTFGSGTRLTVV.

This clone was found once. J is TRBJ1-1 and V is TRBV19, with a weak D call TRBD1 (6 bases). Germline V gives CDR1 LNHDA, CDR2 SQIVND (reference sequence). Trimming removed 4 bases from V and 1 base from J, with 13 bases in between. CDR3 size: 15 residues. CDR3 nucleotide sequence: TGTGCCAGTAGTACAAGAACAGGGCCGAACACTGAAGCTTTCTTT. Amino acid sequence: CASSTRTGPNTEAFF.

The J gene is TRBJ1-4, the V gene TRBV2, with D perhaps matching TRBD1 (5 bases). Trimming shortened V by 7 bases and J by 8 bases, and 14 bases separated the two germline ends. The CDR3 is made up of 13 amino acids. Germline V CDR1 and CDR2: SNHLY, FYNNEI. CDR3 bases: TGTGCCAGCACCGGCCAGTGGGGCGAAAAACTGTTTTTT. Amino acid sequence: CASTGQWGEKLFF.

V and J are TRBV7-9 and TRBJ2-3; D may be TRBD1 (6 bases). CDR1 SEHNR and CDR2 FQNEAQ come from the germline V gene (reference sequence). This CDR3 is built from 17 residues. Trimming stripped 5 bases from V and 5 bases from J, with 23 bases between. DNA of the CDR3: TGTGCCAGCAGCCCCGGACAGTTCCGCCCGTTGCGAGATACGCAGTATTTT. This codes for CASSPGQFRPLRDTQYF.

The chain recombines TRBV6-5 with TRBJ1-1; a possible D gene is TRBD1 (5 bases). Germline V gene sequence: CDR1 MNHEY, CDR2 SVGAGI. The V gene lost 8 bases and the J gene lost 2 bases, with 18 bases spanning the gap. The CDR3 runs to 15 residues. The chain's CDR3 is CASLTGGRINTEAFF. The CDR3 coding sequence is TGTGCCAGCCTCACCGGGGGACGCATAAACACTGAAGCTTTCTTT.

The CDR3 DNA reads TGCGCCAGCAGCCAAGGGACAGTCAGCTCCTATAATTCACCCCTCCACTTT. Translated: CASSQGTVSSYNSPLHF. The gene calls are TRBV4-3 and TRBJ1-6, with D possibly matching TRBD1 (6 bases). CDR3 length equals 17 residues. V was cut by 1 base and J by 0 bases, with 10 bases left in between. Germline V CDR1 and CDR2: LGHNA, YSLEER.

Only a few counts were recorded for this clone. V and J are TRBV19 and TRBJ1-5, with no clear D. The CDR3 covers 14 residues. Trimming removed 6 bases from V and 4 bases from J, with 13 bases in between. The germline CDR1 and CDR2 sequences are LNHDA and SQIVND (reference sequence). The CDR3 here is CASSTSGGNQPQHF. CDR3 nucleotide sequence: TGTGCCAGTAGCACTTCCGGCGGGAATCAGCCCCAGCATTTT.

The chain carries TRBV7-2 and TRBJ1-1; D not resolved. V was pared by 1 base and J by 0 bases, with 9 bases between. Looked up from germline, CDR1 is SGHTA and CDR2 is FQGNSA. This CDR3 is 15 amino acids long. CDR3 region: CASSLVGGMNTEAFF. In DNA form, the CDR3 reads TGTGCCAGCAGCTTAGTCGGCGGGATGAACACTGAAGCTTTCTTT.

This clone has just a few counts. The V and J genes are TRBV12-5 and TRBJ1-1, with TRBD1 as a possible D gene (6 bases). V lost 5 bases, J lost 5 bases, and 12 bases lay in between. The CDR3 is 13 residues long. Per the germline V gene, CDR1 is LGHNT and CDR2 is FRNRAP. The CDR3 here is CASGASQGTEAFF. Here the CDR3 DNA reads TGTGCTAGTGGTGCTTCCCAGGGGACTGAAGCTTTCTTT.

The CDR3 spells CASSGDRGDEKLFF. The CDR3 coding sequence is TGTGCCAGCAGTGGGGACAGGGGAGATGAAAAACTGTTTTTT. The rearrangement links TRBV28 to TRBJ1-4; 10 bases are a match to TRBD1. Trimming removed 5 bases from V and 6 bases from J; junction bases left unmatched: 3. The CDR3 runs to 14 residues. From germline, CDR1 is MDHEN and CDR2 SYDVKM.

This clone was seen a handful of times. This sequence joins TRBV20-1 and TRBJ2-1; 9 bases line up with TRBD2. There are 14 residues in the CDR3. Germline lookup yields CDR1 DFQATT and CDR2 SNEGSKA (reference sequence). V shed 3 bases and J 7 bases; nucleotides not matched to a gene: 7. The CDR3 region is CSASTAGGGNEQFF. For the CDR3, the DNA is TGCAGTGCTAGTACCGCGGGGGGGGGAAATGAGCAGTTCTTC.